These T cell receptor beta chains were read from a single sample in a study of T cell repertoires in cytomegalovirus infection. TCRdb passed the reads through MiXCR, listing each CDR3 protein once. This table holds about 360,000 distinct CDR3 sequences, 15% to 20% found once. The sequenced sample consisted of PBMCs. Receptors were obtained from a human donor in good health (CMV status not recorded). Some clones in this sample may be carry-over from other donors' samples. Both conserved end residues are part of each CDR3. The D gene is left open where the match is weak. Rows give clone size only sometimes, using once, few, many, or a class for an expanded clone.

d_call: -; j_call: TRBJ2-7; v_call: TRBV12-3/TRBV12-4; cdr3_length: 14; clone_size: many; cdr3_aa: CASSPTRRAYEQYF; cdr3_nt: TGTGCCAGCAGCCCCACTCGGCGGGCCTACGAGCAGTACTTC
d_call: TRBD1; j_call: TRBJ1-2; v_call: TRBV20-1; cdr3_length: 13; clone_size: few; cdr3_aa: CSATNRGSYGYTF; cdr3_nt: TGCAGTGCCACTAACAGGGGGAGCTATGGCTACACCTTC
d_call: -; j_call: TRBJ1-2; v_call: TRBV6-2/TRBV6-3; cdr3_length: 12; clone_size: -; cdr3_aa: CASSYPDEGYTF; cdr3_nt: TGTGCCAGCAGTTACCCGGACGAGGGCTACACCTTC
d_call: TRBD2; j_call: TRBJ2-5; v_call: TRBV7-2; cdr3_length: 14; clone_size: many; cdr3_aa: CASSPASGRKTQYF; cdr3_nt: TGTGCCAGCAGCCCTGCTAGCGGGAGAAAGACCCAGTACTTC
d_call: TRBD2; j_call: TRBJ2-3; v_call: TRBV10-3; cdr3_length: 14; clone_size: few; cdr3_aa: CAISGGGLTDTQYF; cdr3_nt: TGTGCCATCAGTGGCGGGGGGCTCACAGATACGCAGTATTTT
d_call: -; j_call: TRBJ2-3; v_call: TRBV20-1; cdr3_length: 17; clone_size: many; cdr3_aa: CSASGARGARGTDTQYF; cdr3_nt: TGCAGTGCTAGCGGGGCGAGGGGGGCAAGGGGCACAGATACGCAGTATTTT
d_call: TRBD2; j_call: TRBJ2-1; v_call: TRBV7-8; cdr3_length: 15; clone_size: -; cdr3_aa: CASSPKRGGRGEQFF; cdr3_nt: TGTGCCAGCAGCCCTAAGCGGGGGGGACGTGGTGAGCAGTTCTTC
d_call: -; j_call: TRBJ1-1; v_call: TRBV12-3/TRBV12-4; cdr3_length: 11; clone_size: many; cdr3_aa: CASSFTRGAFF; cdr3_nt: TGTGCCAGCAGCTTTACAAGGGGGGCTTTCTTT
d_call: -; j_call: TRBJ2-3; v_call: TRBV20-1; cdr3_length: 15; clone_size: -; cdr3_aa: CSAPDPAPTPDTQYF; cdr3_nt: TGCAGTGCTCCGGACCCTGCCCCGACTCCAGATACGCAGTATTTT
d_call: -; j_call: TRBJ1-1; v_call: TRBV20-1; cdr3_length: 14; clone_size: -; cdr3_aa: CSARDLGSVTEAFF; cdr3_nt: TGCAGTGCTAGAGATCTGGGATCTGTCACTGAAGCTTTCTTT
d_call: TRBD1; j_call: TRBJ2-7; v_call: TRBV20-1; cdr3_length: 14; clone_size: few; cdr3_aa: CSARDRDRTYEQYF; cdr3_nt: TGCAGTGCTAGAGACCGGGACAGGACCTACGAGCAGTACTTC
d_call: -; j_call: TRBJ2-3; v_call: TRBV7-2; cdr3_length: 19; clone_size: many; cdr3_aa: CASSLIARGGQRHTDTQYF; cdr3_nt: TGTGCCAGCAGCTTAATAGCGCGCGGGGGACAACGACACACAGATACGCAGTATTTT